Sequencing of this T cell receptor beta chain was carried out in a study of Graves' ophthalmopathy and Graves' hyperthyroidism. Study outcomes and limitations: Ophthalmopathy cases were distinguished from stable hyperthyroidism by a 13-signature model, reaching 85% to 90% sensitivity and 70% to 84% specificity.

This CDR3 has 15 residues. Trimming removed 8 bases from V and 1 base from J, with 20 bases in between. Germline V gives CDR1 SQVTM, CDR2 ANQGSEA. As for this clonotype: The antigen is undetermined.

Moderate-to-severe activity, CAS at least 3, NOSPECS at least 4 and duration under 3 months characterized donors with ophthalmopathy. Among the exclusions were patients with other autoimmune diseases, uncontrolled infections, pregnancy or lactation. The starting material, approximately 10 ml of fresh peripheral blood, provided the PBMCs. TCR beta CDR3 amplification used RNA transcripts. The first round was an RT-PCR with HTBI primers, and the second round was a multiplex PCR. TCRdb re-called the multiplex PCR reads with MiXCR, one entry per CDR3 protein. Of more than 550,000 distinct CDR3 sequences listed, about 40% are singletons.

The source is an adult man with Graves' ophthalmopathy. The material sequenced was peripheral blood. The chain is built from TRBV29-1 and TRBJ2-5; the D is unclear. CDR3 nucleotide sequence: TGCAGCAGTGAACCAAAGCGTGGAATCCAAGAGACCCAGTACTTC. Amino acids: CSSEPKRGIQETQYF.